The present T cell receptor beta chain was sequenced within a study of tumor-infiltrating lymphocytes in localized non-small cell lung cancer. Study-level information: The cohort mixed smokers and never-smokers, several histologies, and some post-neoadjuvant-chemotherapy samples.

This table comes from immunoSEQ multiplex PCR, and its TCRdb copy is limited to in-frame clones, with some not included. The sample lists 12,000 or so clones; around 86% were seen once. This CDR3 has 12 amino acids. Trimming cost V 1 base and J 8 bases, with 5 bases left between them. Germline-derived CDR1 and CDR2 are SGHVS and FQNEAQ. On this clone itself: The antigen is unknown.

Study outcomes and limitations: Tumor T-cell fraction was not associated with recurrence-free survival. Tumors had more T cell infiltration than uninvolved lung, per TCRbeta sequencing and CD3 counts.

This sequence joins TRBV7-8 and TRBJ2-2; unclear D gene. This receptor was identified in a human donor with non-small cell lung cancer. Sequencing was carried out using lung tumor tissue. CDR3 sequence reads: CASSLVWGELFF. CDR3 DNA sequence: TGTGCCAGCAGCTTAGTCTGGGGGGAGCTGTTTTTT.